The sequence of this TCR beta chain was determined in a study of cytomegalovirus exposure and HLA in healthy donors. Study summary: Later analysis reported that the approximately 120 validation repertoires shared the platform of the roughly 710 first-cohort repertoires.

The method was immunoSEQ multiplex PCR; TCRdb's version includes in-frame clones alone and lacks a portion of them. The sample lists tens of thousands of clones; approximately 94% were seen once. The CDR3 has 15 amino acids. CDR1 SGHDT and CDR2 YYEEEE come from the germline V gene. Trimming at V came to 3 bases and at J to 3 bases, leaving 6 bases not matched to a gene. Concerning this clone: Its antigen is still unknown.

Study results and limitations: Three chains tied to CMV proved CMV antigen-specific in vitro. Despite most TCR sequences being rare, some public TCRs occurred in many donors.

The V and J genes are TRBV5-6 and TRBJ2-1, with 7 bases identical to TRBD2. What was sequenced was PBMCs. This receptor was obtained from a woman younger than 30 in good health and CMV-seropositive. As DNA, the CDR3 is TGTGCCAGCAGCTGCCTAGCGGAGTACTACAATGAGCAGTTCTTC. It is translated as CASSCLAEYYNEQFF.